This TCR beta chain was documented in a study of blood T cells in healthy people across ages. Study observations and caveats: A strong correlation between TCR beta diversity and naive T cell percentage was seen. Donors of long life had a larger count of naive CD4+ cells and greater diversity than aged donors.

CDR1 is KGHSH and CDR2 is LQKENI in the germline V gene. Trimming shortened V by 0 bases and J by 5 bases, and 10 bases separated the two germline ends. The CDR3 is 15 residues long. Healthy Russian Caucasian donors spanned ages 6 to 90 years. The draw of peripheral blood yielded ten milliliters from each donor. Primers used in a second PCR of roughly 6 to 11 cycles were a sample-barcoded 5' primer and a J-beta primer mix. TCRdb redid the calling of the 5' RACE reads with MiXCR, one entry per CDR3 protein. Among some 790,000 distinct CDR3 sequences, more than 25% were seen once, and the ten largest hold around a sixth. Details on this clonotype: Antigen specificity is unknown.

The clonotype originates from a woman older than 75 in good health. The chain combines TRBV18 with TRBJ1-4; TRBD1 might be the D (5 bases). The specimen sequenced was blood. The CDR3 bases are TGTGCCAGCTCACCACCGGGGCGCCCGAATGAAAAACTGTTTTTT. The encoded protein is CASSPPGRPNEKLFF. Full variable domain (remainder filled in from reference TRBV18 and TRBJ1-4): NAGVMQNPRHLVRRRGQEARLRCSPMKGHSHVYWYRQLPEEGLKFMVYLQKENIIDESGMPKERFSAEFPKEGPSILRIQQVVRGDSAAYFCASSPPGRPNEKLFFGSGTQLSVL.